The rows below give T cell receptor beta chains drawn from one sample of a study of T cell responses to AZD1222 COVID-19 vaccine. Method: immunoSEQ multiplex PCR; TCRdb's copy keeps in-frame clones and lacks some. The sample has some 110,000 clones, 65% to 85% seen once. Here the sequenced sample was peripheral blood, taken on day 0 of AZD1222 vaccination. Receptors originate from an adult in good health. Both conserved end residues are trimmed from each CDR3.

TRBV7-3,TRBJ1-6,ASSRDGQINSPLH
TRBV18,TRBJ1-6,ASSPGTGDSPLH
TRBV7-9,TRBJ1-2,ASSRQGWGAYGYT
TRBV7-3,TRBJ2-2,ASSVGLAGGELF
TRBV18,TRBJ1-4,ASSPLGAANEKLF
TRBV5-1,TRBJ1-1,ASGPQGFGAF
TRBV18,TRBJ1-2,ASSPAAGFYGYT
TRBV3-1/TRBV3-2,TRBJ2-7,ASSQDAAAYEQY
TRBV4-1,TRBJ1-2,ASSQDGGNYGYT
TRBV19,TRBJ1-1,ASSIAGQLITEAF
TRBV10-3,TRBJ2-3,AISEPRLANTQY
TRBV10-3,TRBJ1-2,AITPGQGTNYGYT
TRBV6-5,TRBJ2-7,ASSYAGTAYEQY
TRBV18,TRBJ1-5,ASSPGENQPQH
TRBV5-5,TRBJ2-1,ASSASTGAANEQF
TRBV15,TRBJ2-5,ATSSGWETQY
TRBV7-3,TRBJ2-1,ASSPAAGGYNEQF
TRBV5-1,TRBJ1-5,ASSLGAADQPQH